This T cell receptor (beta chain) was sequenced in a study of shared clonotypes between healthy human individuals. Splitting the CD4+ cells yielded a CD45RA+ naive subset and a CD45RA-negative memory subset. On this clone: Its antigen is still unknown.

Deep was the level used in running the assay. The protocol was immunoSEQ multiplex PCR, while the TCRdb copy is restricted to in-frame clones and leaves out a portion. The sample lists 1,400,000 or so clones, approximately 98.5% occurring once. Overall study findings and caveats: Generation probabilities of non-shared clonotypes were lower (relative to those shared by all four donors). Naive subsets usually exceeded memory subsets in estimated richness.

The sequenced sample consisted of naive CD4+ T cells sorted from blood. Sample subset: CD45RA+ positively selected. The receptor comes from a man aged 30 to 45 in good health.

The CDR3 DNA follows: TGCGCCAGCAGCTGGCCTTTGGGTGGGGGCTACAATGAGCAGTTCTTC. It yields the protein CASSWPLGGGYNEQFF. The rearrangement links TRBV5-1 to TRBJ2-1; D may match TRBD1 or TRBD2 (5 bases each). The CDR3 is 16 amino acids. V was clipped by 3 bases and J by 3 bases, with 16 bases between them. In germline, CDR1 is SGHRS, CDR2 YFSETQ.